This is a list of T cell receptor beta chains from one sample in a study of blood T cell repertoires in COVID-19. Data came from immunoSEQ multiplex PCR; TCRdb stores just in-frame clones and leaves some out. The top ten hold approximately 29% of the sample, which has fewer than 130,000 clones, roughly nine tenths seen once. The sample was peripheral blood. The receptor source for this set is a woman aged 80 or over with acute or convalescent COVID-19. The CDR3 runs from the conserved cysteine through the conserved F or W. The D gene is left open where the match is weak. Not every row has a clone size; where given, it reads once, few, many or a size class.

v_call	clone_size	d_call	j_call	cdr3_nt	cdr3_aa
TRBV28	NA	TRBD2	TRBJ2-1	TGTGCGGTCATGGGGACTAGCGCTCGAGATGAGCAGTTCTTC	CAVMGTSARDEQFF
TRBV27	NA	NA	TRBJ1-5	TGTGCCAGCAGGGGCGGGTTGGGTCAGCCCCAGCATTTT	CASRGGLGQPQHF
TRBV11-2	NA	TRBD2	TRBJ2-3	TGTGCCAGCAGCTTAACAGCGGGGGGGCCGGGAGATACGCAGTATTTT	CASSLTAGGPGDTQYF
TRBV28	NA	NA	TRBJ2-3	TGTGCCAGCAGTTTTTGGGAGGTGGCAGATACGCAGTATTTT	CASSFWEVADTQYF
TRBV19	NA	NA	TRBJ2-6	TGTGCCAGTAGCCCCGAGACTGGGGCCAACGTCCTGACTTTC	CASSPETGANVLTF
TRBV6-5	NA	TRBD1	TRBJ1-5	TGTGCCAGCAGACGGACAGGGACTGGTAATCAGCCCCAGCATTTT	CASRRTGTGNQPQHF
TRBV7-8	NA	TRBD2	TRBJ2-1	TGTGCCAGCAGCCTCAGGGACTATCCGAACAATGAGCAGTTCTTC	CASSLRDYPNNEQFF
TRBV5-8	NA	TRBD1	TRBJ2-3	TGTGCCAGCAGCAGACAACGGACAGGGGGTAGCACAGATACGCAGTATTTT	CASSRQRTGGSTDTQYF
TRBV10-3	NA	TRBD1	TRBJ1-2	TGTGCCATCACTGGGACAGGGGCTGACGGCTACACCTTC	CAITGTGADGYTF
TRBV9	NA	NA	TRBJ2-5	TGTGCCAGCAGCGTAGAGGGGCTTTGGTCAGCGGGGACACAAGAGACCCAGTACTTC	CASSVEGLWSAGTQETQYF
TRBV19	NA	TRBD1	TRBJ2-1	TGTGCCAGTAGTACAACAGGGGGCCCTGCGGATGAGCAGTTCTTC	CASSTTGGPADEQFF
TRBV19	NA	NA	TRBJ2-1	TGTGCCAGTCGTAGCGGTTCCTACAATGAGCAGTTCTTC	CASRSGSYNEQFF
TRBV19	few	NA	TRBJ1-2	TGTGCCAGTAGTATCTCCCGAAAGAGGTATGGCTACACCTTC	CASSISRKRYGYTF
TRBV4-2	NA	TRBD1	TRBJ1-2	TGTGCCAGCACCGGCGCGGGACAGGGGGGCTATGGCTACACCTTC	CASTGAGQGGYGYTF
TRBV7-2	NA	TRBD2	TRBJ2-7	TGTGCCAGCAGCACCTACCTAGCGGGTCGCGACGAGCAGTACTTC	CASSTYLAGRDEQYF
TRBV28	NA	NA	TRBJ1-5	TGTGCCAGCAGTTTACGACTTAGCAATCAGCCCCAGCATTTT	CASSLRLSNQPQHF
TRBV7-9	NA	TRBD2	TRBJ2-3	TGTGCCAGCAGCTTTCCCGGGACTAGCGGGGGGCGGGGCACAGATACGCAGTATTTT	CASSFPGTSGGRGTDTQYF
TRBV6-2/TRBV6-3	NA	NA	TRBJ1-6	TGTGCCAGCAGTTACCGGACACCCTATAATTCACCCCTCCACTTT	CASSYRTPYNSPLHF
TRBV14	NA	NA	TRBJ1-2	TGTGCCAGCAGCCAAGAGTATTATGGCTACACCTTC	CASSQEYYGYTF
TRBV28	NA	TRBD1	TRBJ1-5	TGTGCCAGCAGTAAGGCACAAGGGACAGCCAGCAATCAGCCCCAGCATTTT	CASSKAQGTASNQPQHF
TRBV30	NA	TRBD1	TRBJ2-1	TGTGCCGGGGACAGGGAAGGGGTTGAGCAGTTCTTC	CAGDREGVEQFF
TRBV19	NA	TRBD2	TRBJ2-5	TGTGCCACCAAACTAGCGGGGAATCAAGAGACCCAGTACTTC	CATKLAGNQETQYF
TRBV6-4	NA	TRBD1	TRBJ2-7	TGTGCCAGCAGTGAGGCCCAGGGGGCCAATTACGAGCAGTACTTC	CASSEAQGANYEQYF
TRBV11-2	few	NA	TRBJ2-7	TGTGCCAGCAGCTTAGGTCTCAGGGGTGGGTACGAGCAGTACTTC	CASSLGLRGGYEQYF
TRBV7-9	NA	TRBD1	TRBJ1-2	TGTGCCAGCAGCTTAGGAACAGGGGGGTATGGCTACACCTTC	CASSLGTGGYGYTF
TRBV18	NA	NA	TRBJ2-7	TGTGCCAGCTCACCCGGAGCCGACGGCGAGCAGTACTTC	CASSPGADGEQYF
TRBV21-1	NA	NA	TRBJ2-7	TGTGCCAGCAGCAAGTCAGTCAGGGGGCTGTACTTC	CASSKSVRGLYF
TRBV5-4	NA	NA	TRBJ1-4	TGTGCCAGCAGCATCGGACTAAGAGGGGAAAAACTGTTTTTT	CASSIGLRGEKLFF
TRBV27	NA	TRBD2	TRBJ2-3	TGTGCCAGCAGTCCCTGGACTAGCGGTGGAACAGATACGCAGTATTTT	CASSPWTSGGTDTQYF
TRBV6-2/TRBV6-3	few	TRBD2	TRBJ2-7	TGTGCCAGCAGTATTATAGCGGGGGGGATCCCCTACGAGCAGTACTTC	CASSIIAGGIPYEQYF
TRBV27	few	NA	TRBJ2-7	TGTGCCAGCAGTCCCATCGGACAGAGTAGTTCCTACGAGCAGTACTTC	CASSPIGQSSSYEQYF
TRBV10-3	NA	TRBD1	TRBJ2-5	TGTGCCATCAGTGAAGAAACCGGGACAGGGCGAGAGACCCAGTACTTC	CAISEETGTGRETQYF
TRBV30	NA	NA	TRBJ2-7	TGTGCCTGGAGTGCTGGAGGGGGGGGCTACGAGCAGTACTTC	CAWSAGGGGYEQYF